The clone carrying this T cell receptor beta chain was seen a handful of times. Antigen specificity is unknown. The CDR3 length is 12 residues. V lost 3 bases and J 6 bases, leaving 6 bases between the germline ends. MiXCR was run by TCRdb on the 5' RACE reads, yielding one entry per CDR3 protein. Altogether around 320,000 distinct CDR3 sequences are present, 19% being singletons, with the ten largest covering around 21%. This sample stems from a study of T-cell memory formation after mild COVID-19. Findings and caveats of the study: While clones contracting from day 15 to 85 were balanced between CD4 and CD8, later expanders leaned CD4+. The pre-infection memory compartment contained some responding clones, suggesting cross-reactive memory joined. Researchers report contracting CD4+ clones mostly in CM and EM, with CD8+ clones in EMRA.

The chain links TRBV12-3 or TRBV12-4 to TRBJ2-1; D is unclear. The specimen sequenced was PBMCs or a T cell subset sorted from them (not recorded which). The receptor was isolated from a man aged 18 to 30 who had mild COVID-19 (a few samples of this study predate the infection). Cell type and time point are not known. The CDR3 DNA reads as TGTGCCAGCAGTTTGGCTCCCAATGAGCAGTTCTTC. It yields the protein CASSLAPNEQFF.